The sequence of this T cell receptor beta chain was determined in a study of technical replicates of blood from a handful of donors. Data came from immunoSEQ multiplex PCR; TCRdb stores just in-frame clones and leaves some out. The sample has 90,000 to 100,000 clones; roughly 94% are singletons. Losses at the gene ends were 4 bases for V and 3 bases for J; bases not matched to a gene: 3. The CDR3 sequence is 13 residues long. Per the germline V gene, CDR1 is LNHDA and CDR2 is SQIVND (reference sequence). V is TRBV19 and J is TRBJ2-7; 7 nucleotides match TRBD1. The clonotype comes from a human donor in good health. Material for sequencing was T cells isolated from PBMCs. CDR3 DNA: TGTGCCAGTAGTACCGGGGACAGCTACGAGCAGTACTTC. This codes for CASSTGDSYEQYF.